A selection of T cell receptor beta chains follows, all from one sample in a study of T-cell memory formation after mild COVID-19. TCRdb redid the calling of the 5' RACE reads with MiXCR, one entry per CDR3 protein. The table records more than 75,000 distinct CDR3 sequences, around a quarter of them present only once. Sequencing was performed on PBMCs or a T cell subset sorted from them (not recorded which). These receptors all stem from a man aged 18 to 29 who had mild COVID-19 (a few samples of this study predate the infection). Cell type and time point are not known. Each CDR3 is given with its conserved first and last residue. Each record gives: D gene, J gene, V gene, clone size, CDR3 protein, CDR3 DNA. The D gene is left open where the match is weak. Size is omitted from some rows. Given values are once, few, many or a class for expanded clones.

NA,TRBJ2-1,TRBV7-9,few,CASSGSGTQEQFF,TGTGCCAGCAGCGGAAGTGGGACCCAAGAGCAGTTCTTC
NA,TRBJ2-4,TRBV4-1,NA,CASSGRGGKNIQYF,TGCGCCAGCAGCGGGAGAGGGGGTAAAAACATTCAGTACTTC
NA,TRBJ2-7,TRBV15,NA,CATSRHLRGAGEQYF,TGTGCCACCAGCAGACATCTTCGGGGGGCAGGAGAGCAGTACTTC
NA,TRBJ2-7,TRBV6-5,NA,CASSYRGPPSFSEQYF,TGTGCCAGCAGTTACCGGGGGCCGCCTAGTTTTTCCGAGCAGTACTTC
NA,TRBJ2-5,TRBV7-9,NA,CASSLVGTETQYF,TGTGCCAGCAGCTTAGTTGGGACGGAGACCCAGTACTTC
NA,TRBJ1-2,TRBV12-3/TRBV12-4,few,CASSLMSYGYTF,TGTGCCAGCAGTTTAATGAGCTATGGCTACACCTTC
TRBD2,TRBJ2-7,TRBV4-3,NA,CASSQERTSWEWEQYF,TGCGCCAGCAGCCAAGAGAGGACTAGCTGGGAGTGGGAGCAGTACTTC
TRBD2,TRBJ2-3,TRBV15,few,CATSRGSGGTTDTQYF,TGTGCCACCAGCAGAGGTAGCGGGGGGACCACAGATACGCAGTATTTT
NA,TRBJ2-2,TRBV12-5,NA,CASGLVLDRVGTGELFF,TGTGCTAGTGGTTTGGTACTTGATAGGGTGGGCACCGGGGAGCTGTTTTTT
NA,TRBJ2-2,TRBV20-1,NA,CSAVDRINTGELFF,TGCAGTGCTGTCGACAGAATAAACACCGGGGAGCTGTTTTTT
TRBD1,TRBJ1-1,TRBV20-1,many,CSAREQGDTEAFF,TGCAGTGCTAGAGAGCAGGGGGACACTGAAGCTTTCTTT
TRBD2,TRBJ2-3,TRBV12-3/TRBV12-4,NA,CASSFLAGVSTDTQYF,TGTGCCAGCAGTTTCCTAGCGGGGGTGAGCACAGATACGCAGTATTTT
TRBD1,TRBJ1-1,TRBV27,few,CASRSLGTANTEAFF,TGTGCCAGCAGGAGCTTAGGGACAGCAAACACTGAAGCTTTCTTT
TRBD1,TRBJ2-6,TRBV2,many,CASSEGQGPGANVLTF,TGTGCCAGCAGTGAGGGACAGGGGCCTGGGGCCAACGTCCTGACTTTC
TRBD1,TRBJ2-3,TRBV4-2,NA,CASSQGDRGDWTDTQYF,TGTGCCAGCAGCCAAGGGGACAGGGGGGACTGGACAGATACGCAGTATTTT
TRBD1,TRBJ1-2,TRBV5-1,NA,CASSGTGFDGYTF,TGCGCCAGCAGCGGGACAGGGTTCGACGGCTACACCTTC
NA,TRBJ1-2,TRBV6-6,NA,CASSYIFPGLPYGYTF,TGTGCCAGCAGTTACATTTTCCCAGGGTTGCCCTATGGCTACACCTTC
TRBD1,TRBJ1-2,TRBV12-3/TRBV12-4,once,CASSTPRGVHYGYTF,TGTGCCAGCAGTACCCCCAGGGGGGTCCACTATGGCTACACCTTC
NA,TRBJ1-1,TRBV25-1,few,CASRSGMNTEAFF,TGTGCCAGCAGGAGCGGCATGAACACTGAAGCTTTCTTT
TRBD1,TRBJ2-2,TRBV7-6,NA,CASSLLTGTGDHGELFF,TGTGCCAGCAGCCTCCTGACCGGGACAGGGGACCACGGGGAGCTGTTTTTT
NA,TRBJ2-5,TRBV4-1,few,CASSQEGGWGGQETQYF,TGCGCCAGCAGCCAAGAAGGCGGGTGGGGAGGCCAAGAGACCCAGTACTTC
TRBD2,TRBJ2-3,TRBV6-2/TRBV6-3,once,CASSYSKAPLAGGLGTDTQYF,TGTGCCAGCAGTTACTCGAAAGCCCCGCTAGCGGGGGGGCTGGGCACAGATACGCAGTATTTT
NA,TRBJ1-1,TRBV24-1,NA,CATHDGNTEAFF,TGTGCCACCCATGACGGGAACACTGAAGCTTTCTTT
NA,TRBJ2-2,TRBV18,NA,CASSPPATGNTGELFF,TGTGCCAGCTCACCACCGGCGACAGGGAACACCGGGGAGCTGTTTTTT
NA,TRBJ2-4,TRBV20-1,few,CSARATVRKDIQYF,TGCAGTGCTAGAGCCACAGTGAGGAAGGACATTCAGTACTTC
NA,TRBJ1-4,TRBV5-1,NA,CASREATNEKLFF,TGCGCCAGCAGGGAAGCAACTAATGAAAAACTGTTTTTT
NA,TRBJ1-1,TRBV2,NA,CASGPEVHPEAFF,TGTGCCAGCGGTCCTGAGGTTCACCCTGAAGCTTTCTTT
NA,TRBJ1-1,TRBV27,NA,CASSLGWGTEAFF,TGTGCCAGCAGTTTGGGGTGGGGCACTGAAGCTTTCTTT
TRBD1,TRBJ2-3,TRBV6-1,NA,CASRPGTGYGTDTQYF,TGTGCCAGCCGTCCCGGGACAGGGTATGGGACAGATACGCAGTATTTT
NA,TRBJ2-5,TRBV7-9,many,CASSLAGGQETQYF,TGTGCCAGCAGCTTAGCAGGGGGTCAAGAGACCCAGTACTTC
NA,TRBJ1-2,TRBV3-1,NA,CASSQAIYGYTF,TGTGCCAGCAGCCAAGCAATCTATGGCTACACCTTC
NA,TRBJ1-1,TRBV12-3/TRBV12-4,NA,CASSFEALATEAFF,TGTGCCAGCAGTTTCGAGGCGCTGGCCACTGAAGCTTTCTTT
NA,TRBJ2-5,TRBV7-2,NA,CASSLGLGRGPLQETQYF,TGTGCCAGCAGCTTAGGACTCGGTCGAGGGCCACTTCAAGAAACCCAGTACTTC
TRBD2,TRBJ2-2,TRBV4-2,few,CASSQEPSGGATGELFF,TGTGCCAGCAGCCAAGAGCCTAGCGGGGGGGCAACCGGGGAGCTGTTTTTT